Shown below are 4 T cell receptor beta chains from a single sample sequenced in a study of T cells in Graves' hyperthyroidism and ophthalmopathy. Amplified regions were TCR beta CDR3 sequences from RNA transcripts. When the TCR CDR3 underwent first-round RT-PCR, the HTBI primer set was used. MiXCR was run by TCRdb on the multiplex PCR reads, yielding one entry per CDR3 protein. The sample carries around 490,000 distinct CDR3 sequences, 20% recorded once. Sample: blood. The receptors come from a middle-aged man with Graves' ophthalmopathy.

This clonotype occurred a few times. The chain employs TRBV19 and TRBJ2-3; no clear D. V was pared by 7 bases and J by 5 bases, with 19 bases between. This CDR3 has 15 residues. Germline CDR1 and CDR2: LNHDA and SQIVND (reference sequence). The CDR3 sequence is CASTPSTLTIDTQYF. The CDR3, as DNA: TGTGCCAGTACCCCCTCGACCCTCACCATAGATACGCAGTATTTT.

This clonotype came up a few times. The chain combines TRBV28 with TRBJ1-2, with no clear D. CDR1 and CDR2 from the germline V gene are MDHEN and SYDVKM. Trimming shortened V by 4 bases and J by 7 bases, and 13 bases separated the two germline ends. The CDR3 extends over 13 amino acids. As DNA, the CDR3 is TGTGCCAGCAGTTCCCTGGGTGTTGTTGGCTACACCTTC. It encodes CASSSLGVVGYTF.

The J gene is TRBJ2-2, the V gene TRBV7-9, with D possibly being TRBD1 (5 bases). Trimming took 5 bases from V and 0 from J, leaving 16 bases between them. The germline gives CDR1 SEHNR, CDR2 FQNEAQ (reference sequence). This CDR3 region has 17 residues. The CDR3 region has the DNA TGTGCCAGCAGCCCCCGGAACGCAGGGACGAACACCGGGGAGCTGTTTTTT. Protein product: CASSPRNAGTNTGELFF.

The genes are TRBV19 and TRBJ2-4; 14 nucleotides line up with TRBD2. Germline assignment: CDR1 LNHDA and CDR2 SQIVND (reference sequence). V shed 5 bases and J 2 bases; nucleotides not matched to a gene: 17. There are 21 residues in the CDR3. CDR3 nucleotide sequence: TGTGCCAGTAGTCCTCAGACTAGCGGGAGGGCAGACACCGGGACCAAAAACATTCAGTACTTC. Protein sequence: CASSPQTSGRADTGTKNIQYF.